Detailed here is one T cell receptor (beta chain). As for treatment: around 19 received Ad26.COV2.S at low or high dose, single or two shots; about 5 received placebo; per-sample allocation not given. Collection of samples fell on day 63 after the first vaccine or placebo injection. The V gene's germline CDR1 is SGHNT and CDR2 YENEEA. The CDR3 length is 14 residues. V was pared by 5 bases and J by 4 bases, with 13 bases between. Measured with immunoSEQ multiplex PCR; TCRdb has only the in-frame clones, and not every one. The data contain about 460,000 clones, roughly nine tenths of them singletons. This specimen belongs to a study of Ad26.COV2.S vaccination and SARS-CoV-2 variants.

This clonotype originated in a person between 18 and 60 years old who received the Ad26.COV2.S COVID-19 vaccine or a placebo. This chain connects TRBV11-3 to TRBJ2-3; unclear D gene. Sequencing used peripheral blood, obtained in a trial of Ad26.COV2.S vaccine versus placebo. The CDR3 DNA reads TGTGCCAGCAGCCCGCCGGGCGGCCCAGATACGCAGTATTTT. Its translation: CASSPPGGPDTQYF.